These T cell receptor beta chains were read from a single sample in a study of T cells in Graves' hyperthyroidism and ophthalmopathy. MiXCR, applied by TCRdb to the multiplex PCR reads, yields one record per CDR3 protein. The profile shows 250,000 to 300,000 distinct CDR3 sequences, over 15% of them singletons. The sample consisted of blood. The receptors were sampled from a woman in her sixties with Graves' ophthalmopathy. Each CDR3 is given with its conserved first and last residue. A D gene is named only where the DNA matches it firmly. The size entry is marked missing in some rows and otherwise reads once, few, many or a size class.

abundance	v_gene	d_gene	j_gene	CDR3aa	CDR3nt
many	TRBV20-1	TRBD2	TRBJ2-7	CSARDVRGGDSYEQYF	TGCAGTGCTAGAGATGTCCGCGGGGGGGACTCCTACGAGCAGTACTTC
-	TRBV10-1	-	TRBJ1-2	CASSESLRRGGDCYGYTF	TGCGCCAGCAGTGAGTCATTACGGCGAGGGGGTGACTGCTATGGCTACACCTTC
many	TRBV11-2	TRBD1	TRBJ1-2	CASSLGRGNGYTF	TGTGCCAGCAGCTTAGGCAGGGGGAATGGCTACACCTTC
many	TRBV7-8	-	TRBJ1-2	CASSLDRNGYGYTF	TGTGCCAGCAGCTTAGACAGGAACGGGTATGGCTACACCTTC
-	TRBV6-2/TRBV6-3	TRBD2	TRBJ2-3	CASDYSGGDTDTQYF	TGTGCCAGCGATTACTCGGGGGGGGACACAGATACGCAGTATTTT
many	TRBV2	TRBD1	TRBJ2-7	CASSEVGQGLGEQYF	TGTGCCAGCAGTGAAGTGGGACAGGGGTTGGGGGAGCAGTACTTC
many	TRBV7-9	-	TRBJ2-7	CASSLGGHYEQYF	TGTGCCAGCAGCTTAGGTGGGCACTACGAGCAGTACTTC
many	TRBV7-2	-	TRBJ1-1	CASSLNSVNTEAFF	TGTGCCAGCAGCTTAAATTCGGTGAACACTGAAGCTTTCTTT
many	TRBV3-1	-	TRBJ1-3	CASSQGNTIYF	TGTGCCAGCAGCCAGGGAAACACCATATATTTT
many	TRBV20-1	-	TRBJ2-1	CSASMTTNEQFF	TGCAGTGCTAGTATGACTACCAATGAGCAGTTCTTC
many	TRBV11-2	TRBD2	TRBJ2-1	CASSPTSGRTNNEQFF	TGTGCCAGCAGCCCGACTAGCGGGAGGACGAACAATGAGCAGTTCTTC
many	TRBV18	-	TRBJ2-3	CASSPGQRDTQYF	TGTGCCAGCTCACCGGGACAACGGGATACGCAGTATTTT
many	TRBV5-1	TRBD2	TRBJ2-1	CASSSSGTSGYNEQFF	TGCGCCAGCAGCTCTTCCGGGACTAGCGGCTACAATGAGCAGTTCTTC
many	TRBV10-3	-	TRBJ1-2	CAIRTGTAVNDGYTF	TGTGCCATCCGAACCGGGACCGCAGTCAACGATGGCTACACCTTC
many	TRBV7-9	TRBD1	TRBJ1-5	CASSPGTEAQPQHF	TGTGCCAGCAGCCCCGGGACAGAGGCTCAGCCCCAGCATTTT
many	TRBV6-1	-	TRBJ2-7	CASSYAPPRDTYEQYF	TGTGCCAGCAGTTACGCGCCCCCCCGGGACACATACGAGCAGTACTTC
many	TRBV20-1	-	TRBJ1-1	CSAQSMNTEAFF	TGCAGTGCTCAGTCAATGAACACTGAAGCTTTCTTT
few	TRBV5-4	TRBD2	TRBJ2-1	CASSFPSGRGDEQFF	TGTGCCAGCAGCTTCCCCAGCGGGAGGGGAGATGAGCAGTTCTTC
many	TRBV20-1	-	TRBJ1-5	CSARDLTGNQPQHF	TGCAGTGCTAGAGATCTTACGGGCAATCAGCCCCAGCATTTT
few	TRBV4-3	TRBD2	TRBJ2-3	CASSRGSSSGGRDTQYF	TGCGCCAGCAGCCGCGGATCAAGTAGCGGGGGAAGGGATACGCAGTATTTT
few	TRBV27	-	TRBJ1-3	CASRDLRSGNTIYF	TGTGCCAGCAGAGACTTACGCTCTGGAAACACCATATATTTT
-	TRBV4-3	TRBD1	TRBJ2-7	CASSQDGPGGLGEQYF	TGCGCCAGCAGCCAAGATGGACCAGGGGGCCTGGGAGAGCAGTACTTC
few	TRBV4-2	TRBD2	TRBJ2-7	CASSQVLAGAYEQYF	TGTGCCAGCAGCCAAGTTCTAGCGGGGGCCTACGAGCAGTACTTC
many	TRBV20-1	-	TRBJ1-1	CSARAMMTNTEAFF	TGCAGTGCTAGGGCCATGATGACGAACACTGAAGCTTTCTTT
-	TRBV29-1	-	TRBJ1-3	CSVDGGTGNTIYF	TGCAGCGTTGATGGCGGGACTGGAAACACCATATATTTT
few	TRBV5-6	-	TRBJ2-1	CASSLTLTQLVDNEQFF	TGTGCCAGCAGCTTGACCTTGACCCAGTTGGTCGACAATGAGCAGTTCTTC
many	TRBV2	-	TRBJ1-2	CASSMAEGYTF	TGTGCCAGCAGTATGGCAGAGGGCTACACCTTC
many	TRBV12-3/TRBV12-4	-	TRBJ1-2	CASSSPGTYGYTF	TGTGCCAGCAGTTCACCCGGGACCTATGGCTACACCTTC
many	TRBV10-3	-	TRBJ1-1	CAIRPAMEGLNTEAFF	TGTGCCATCAGACCCGCGATGGAGGGCCTGAACACTGAAGCTTTCTTT
many	TRBV20-1	TRBD2	TRBJ2-7	CSAPGGGGRFEQYF	TGCAGTGCTCCCGGGGGGGGGGGCCGTTTCGAGCAGTACTTC
few	TRBV28	-	TRBJ1-3	CASSLSVNHLGNTIYF	TGTGCCAGCAGTTTAAGCGTCAATCACCTCGGAAACACCATATATTTT
many	TRBV6-2/TRBV6-3	-	TRBJ2-5	CASSPFELQYF	TGTGCCAGCAGTCCATTCGAGCTCCAGTACTTC
many	TRBV5-1	TRBD1	TRBJ1-5	CASSLISGGQPQHF	TGCGCCAGCAGCTTGATTTCAGGGGGTCAGCCCCAGCATTTT
-	TRBV10-3	-	TRBJ2-3	CAISEDRTFTDTQYF	TGTGCCATCAGTGAGGACCGAACATTCACAGATACGCAGTATTTT
-	TRBV3-1	-	TRBJ2-6	CASSLRGPGANVLTF	TGTGCCAGCAGCTTGAGGGGCCCTGGGGCCAACGTCCTGACTTTC
once	TRBV5-5	-	TRBJ2-7	CASNLTGLSSYEQYF	TGTGCCAGCAACTTAACAGGTTTGAGCTCCTACGAGCAGTACTTC
many	TRBV20-1	TRBD2	TRBJ2-7	CSATETSGRAYEQYF	TGCAGTGCTACCGAAACTAGCGGGAGGGCTTACGAGCAGTACTTC
-	TRBV12-3/TRBV12-4	TRBD2	TRBJ2-2	CASSLGEGASTGELFF	TGTGCCAGCAGTTTAGGGGAGGGTGCAAGCACCGGGGAGCTGTTTTTT
many	TRBV28	-	TRBJ2-4	CASSLRGGLAKNIQYF	TGTGCCAGCAGTCTCCGTGGGGGATTAGCCAAAAACATTCAGTACTTC
many	TRBV11-2	-	TRBJ2-7	CASSFEQGDRLPYEQYF	TGTGCCAGCAGCTTCGAACAGGGAGATCGCCTACCCTACGAGCAGTACTTC